A selection of T cell receptor beta chains follows, all from one sample in a study of response to subunit inactivated influenza vaccine. TCRdb passed the RT-PCR reads through MiXCR, listing each CDR3 protein once. The sample contains around 570,000 distinct CDR3 sequences, about 11% of which appear only once. The sample also formed part of further work on T cells expressing NK-cell markers.

Material: PBMCs from blood, obtained on the day of vaccination. The receptors shown here come from a man aged 45 to 65 who received an inactivated influenza vaccine. CDR3s include the opening cysteine and the closing phenylalanine or tryptophan. D genes are given only for firm matches. Some rows mark clone size as missing; the rest say once, few, many or name a class of expanded clone.

TRBJ2-3	few	TRBV25-1	.	CASSARGLTDTQYF	TGTGCCAGCAGTGCGCGGGGGCTGACAGATACGCAGTATTTT
TRBJ2-7	few	TRBV7-8	TRBD2	CASSLIAGGITYEQYF	TGTGCCAGCAGCCTCATAGCGGGAGGAATAACCTACGAGCAGTACTTC
TRBJ2-2	.	TRBV24-1	.	CATMGNTGELFF	TGTGCCACCATGGGAAACACCGGGGAGCTGTTTTTT
TRBJ1-4	.	TRBV7-2	TRBD1	CASRFGQGSNEKLFF	TGTGCCAGCAGATTCGGACAGGGCAGTAATGAAAAACTGTTTTTT
TRBJ1-5	.	TRBV28	TRBD1	CASSLGDRDHQPQHF	TGTGCCAGCAGTTTAGGGGACAGGGACCATCAGCCCCAGCATTTT
TRBJ2-3	few	TRBV2	.	CASSDSRDSSTDTQYF	TGTGCCAGCAGTGATAGCAGGGACTCTAGCACAGATACGCAGTATTTT
TRBJ2-3	few	TRBV4-3	.	CASSLQRTDTDTQYF	TGCGCCAGCAGCCTCCAAAGGACAGATACAGATACGCAGTATTTT
TRBJ1-1	few	TRBV27	.	CASSLSRGARTEAFF	TGTGCCAGCAGTTTATCTCGGGGGGCGCGCACTGAAGCTTTCTTT
TRBJ2-3	few	TRBV2	.	CASRADWTDTQYF	TGTGCCAGCAGGGCTGACTGGACAGATACGCAGTATTTT
TRBJ2-4	.	TRBV30	TRBD2	CAWSWGRADIQYF	TGTGCCTGGAGTTGGGGGAGGGCGGACATTCAGTACTTC
TRBJ2-3	.	TRBV24-1	.	CATSAIGPAPTDTQYF	TGTGCCACCAGTGCCATCGGCCCGGCCCCCACAGATACGCAGTATTTT
TRBJ2-1	few	TRBV7-8	.	CASSLEAIVEQFF	TGTGCCAGCAGCTTAGAAGCGATCGTTGAGCAGTTCTTC
TRBJ2-3	few	TRBV27	.	CASSPARGDTQYF	TGTGCCAGCAGCCCGGCCCGGGGGGATACGCAGTATTTT
TRBJ1-1	.	TRBV28	.	CASSRPQGLGTEAFF	TGTGCCAGCAGTCGACCACAGGGATTGGGCACTGAAGCTTTCTTT
TRBJ2-5	.	TRBV3-1	.	CASSQGWRGRYQETQYF	TGTGCCAGCAGCCAAGGTTGGAGGGGCAGGTACCAAGAGACCCAGTACTTC
TRBJ2-7	.	TRBV20-1	TRBD1	CSARRDRGAEQYF	TGCAGTGCTAGAAGGGACAGGGGGGCCGAGCAGTACTTC
TRBJ2-1	.	TRBV10-3	.	CATNRGDPPYNEQFF	TGTGCCACCAATAGGGGGGATCCCCCCTACAATGAGCAGTTCTTC
TRBJ2-1	few	TRBV9	TRBD1	CASSGRTGYNEQFF	TGTGCCAGCAGCGGCCGGACAGGCTACAATGAGCAGTTCTTC
TRBJ1-6	.	TRBV5-4	.	CASSFTGTPTGPLHF	TGTGCCAGCAGCTTCACCGGGACTCCCACGGGACCCCTCCACTTT
TRBJ1-2	few	TRBV28	.	CASSLPLGTGYGYTF	TGTGCCAGCAGTTTACCTCTAGGGACGGGCTATGGCTACACCTTC
TRBJ2-7	many	TRBV7-2	.	CASSFTGMSYEQYF	TGTGCCAGCAGCTTTACCGGGATGTCCTACGAGCAGTACTTC
TRBJ1-5	few	TRBV4-2	.	CASSQAQGDQPQHF	TGTGCCAGCAGCCAAGCACAGGGAGACCAGCCCCAGCATTTT
TRBJ2-1	.	TRBV12-3/TRBV12-4	TRBD2	CASSFERGGNEQFF	TGTGCCAGCAGTTTCGAGCGGGGGGGCAATGAGCAGTTCTTC
TRBJ2-3	.	TRBV7-2	TRBD2	CASSLPISGGAGDTQYF	TGTGCCAGCAGCTTACCGATTAGCGGGGGAGCAGGGGATACGCAGTATTTT
TRBJ1-1	few	TRBV29-1	TRBD1	CSVVTGEYTEAFF	TGCAGCGTTGTGACAGGGGAGTACACTGAAGCTTTCTTT
TRBJ2-1	few	TRBV18	TRBD2	CASSLTSGGIPYNEQFF	TGTGCCAGCTCATTGACTAGCGGGGGAATTCCTTACAATGAGCAGTTCTTC
TRBJ2-7	few	TRBV12-3/TRBV12-4	TRBD1	CASSRTGTGGDEQYF	TGTGCCAGCAGTCGAACTGGGACAGGGGGCGACGAGCAGTACTTC
TRBJ2-7	few	TRBV12-3/TRBV12-4	.	CASSLQGLRTYEQYF	TGTGCCAGCAGTTTACAGGGGCTTAGAACCTACGAGCAGTACTTC
TRBJ1-2	few	TRBV5-4	.	CASSLVTMSYGYTF	TGTGCCAGCAGCTTGGTAACGATGAGCTATGGCTACACCTTC
TRBJ2-1	.	TRBV7-9	.	CASSLDSLTYNEQFF	TGTGCCAGCAGCTTAGACTCTCTCACCTACAATGAGCAGTTCTTC
TRBJ2-1	few	TRBV29-1	TRBD1	CSVYSQGPYNEQFF	TGCAGCGTATATTCACAGGGGCCCTACAATGAGCAGTTCTTC
TRBJ1-2	.	TRBV12-3/TRBV12-4	TRBD1	CASSLAGGGIGYTF	TGTGCCAGCAGTTTAGCAGGAGGGGGCATTGGCTACACCTTC
TRBJ2-1	few	TRBV20-1	.	CSATALPGPSSNEQFF	TGCAGTGCTACCGCCCTTCCGGGGCCTAGTTCCAATGAGCAGTTCTTC
TRBJ1-2	few	TRBV12-3/TRBV12-4	TRBD1	CASSFWSGTGGAVGYTF	TGTGCCAGCAGTTTCTGGTCCGGGACAGGGGGCGCGGTTGGCTACACCTTC
TRBJ2-3	many	TRBV5-6	TRBD2	CASRLRSGTTDTQYF	TGTGCCAGCAGGTTACGTAGCGGGACCACAGATACGCAGTATTTT
TRBJ2-5	.	TRBV4-1	TRBD1	CASSQDGLQGVAETQYF	TGCGCCAGCAGCCAAGATGGCCTACAGGGGGTGGCGGAGACCCAGTACTTC
TRBJ2-5	.	TRBV11-2	.	CASSSHIQETQYF	TGTGCCAGCAGCTCTCATATTCAAGAGACCCAGTACTTC
TRBJ1-2	.	TRBV29-1	TRBD1	CSVGVDRALGYTF	TGCAGCGTGGGGGTCGACAGGGCTCTTGGCTACACCTTC
TRBJ2-1	many	TRBV5-1	TRBD2	CASSSLAGGHEQFF	TGCGCCAGCAGCTCCCTAGCGGGGGGGCATGAGCAGTTCTTC
TRBJ2-1	few	TRBV25-1	TRBD2	CASSDPGGLALRDEQFF	TGTGCCAGCAGTGACCCCGGGGGACTAGCGTTAAGGGATGAGCAGTTCTTC
TRBJ2-5	.	TRBV4-1	.	CASSQATRVGPQETQYF	TGCGCCAGCAGCCAAGCGACGAGGGTTGGACCCCAAGAGACCCAGTACTTC
TRBJ1-5	few	TRBV12-3/TRBV12-4	TRBD1	CASSFGQGASNQPQHF	TGTGCCAGCAGTTTCGGACAGGGGGCGAGCAATCAGCCCCAGCATTTT
TRBJ2-3	.	TRBV4-1	.	CASSQVPTDTQYF	TGCGCCAGCAGCCAAGTTCCCACAGATACGCAGTATTTT
TRBJ2-3	many	TRBV5-1	.	CASSLQEGKDTQYF	TGCGCCAGCAGCTTGCAGGAAGGGAAAGATACGCAGTATTTT
TRBJ2-1	few	TRBV19	TRBD1	CASSEGTGNYNEQFF	TGTGCCAGTAGTGAAGGGACAGGGAATTACAATGAGCAGTTCTTC
TRBJ2-1	.	TRBV7-9	.	CASSLEGLRIEQFF	TGTGCCAGCAGCTTAGAAGGACTCAGGATTGAGCAGTTCTTC
TRBJ2-7	many	TRBV19	TRBD2	CASRPRTSPFYEQYF	TGTGCCAGTAGACCAAGGACTAGCCCTTTTTACGAGCAGTACTTC
TRBJ2-3	many	TRBV28	.	CASSSGQGGDTQYF	TGTGCCAGCAGTTCCGGGCAGGGAGGCGATACGCAGTATTTT
TRBJ2-1	few	TRBV11-3	TRBD1	CASSLGDRGRAYNEQFF	TGTGCCAGCAGCTTAGGTGACAGGGGAAGGGCCTACAATGAGCAGTTCTTC
TRBJ2-3	few	TRBV12-3/TRBV12-4	.	CASSSSGYTDTQYF	TGTGCCAGCAGTTCGTCCGGGTACACAGATACGCAGTATTTT
TRBJ1-5	many	TRBV9	TRBD1	CASSVTYPLWTGGGLYSNQPQHF	TGTGCCAGCAGCGTAACGTACCCCCTTTGGACAGGGGGGGGTCTGTATAGCAATCAGCCCCAGCATTTT